One sample yielded the 16 T cell receptor beta chains listed below, sequenced in a study of T cell responses to AZD1222 COVID-19 vaccine. TCRdb's table, derived via immunoSEQ multiplex PCR, lists solely in-frame clones and lacks some. The sample carries about 92,000 clones, 65% to 90% recorded once. Sequencing used peripheral blood, obtained on day 0 of AZD1222 vaccination. The receptors shown here come from an adult in good health.

This rearrangement joins TRBV25-1 to TRBJ2-7; TRBD1 matches 7 bases. The CDR3 totals 14 residues. Germline V gene sequence: CDR1 MGHDK, CDR2 SYGVNS. The V gene end was trimmed by 1 base and the J gene end by 3 bases; junction bases not matched to a gene: 3. In nucleotides, the CDR3 is TGTGCCAGCAGTGAATCGACAGGGATCTACGAGCAGTACTTC. Protein sequence: CASSESTGIYEQYF.

The chain employs TRBV7-9 and TRBJ1-3; 7 nucleotides match TRBD1. V shed 2 bases and J 2 bases; nucleotides not matched to a gene: 3. Germline loops: CDR1 SEHNR, CDR2 FQNEAQ (reference sequence). CDR3 length: 15 residues. As DNA, the CDR3 is TGTGCCAGCAGCTTACTTACAGGGGCTGGAAACACCATATATTTT. Protein: CASSLLTGAGNTIYF.

V usage is TRBV10-1 and J usage is TRBJ1-2; 11 bases are shared with TRBD1. The CDR3 totals 18 residues. V shed 3 bases, J shed 2 bases, and the junction held 11 bases outside the gene matches. Looked up from germline, CDR1 is WNHNN and CDR2 is SYGVQD (reference sequence). The chain's CDR3 is CASSEGRGQGAENYGYTF. The CDR3 DNA reads as TGCGCCAGCAGTGAAGGTCGTGGACAGGGGGCTGAAAACTATGGCTACACCTTC.

Remarks on this clone: Other DNA sequences in this sample translate to the same CDR3. The chain is built from TRBV7-2 and TRBJ1-2; D possibly corresponds to TRBD1 (5 bases). Trimming took 5 bases from V and 3 from J, leaving 13 bases between them. The CDR3 has 14 residues. Germline loops: CDR1 SGHTA, CDR2 FQGNSA. CDR3 nucleotides: TGTGCCAGCAGCCCGCCGGGGGGTGACTATGGCTACACCTTC. Protein: CASSPPGGDYGYTF. The full variable domain, its missing parts supplied by reference TRBV7-2 and TRBJ1-2, is GAGVSQSPSNKVTEKGKDVELRCDPISGHTALYWYRQSLGQGLEFLIYFQGNSAPDKSGLPSDRFSAERTGGSVSTLTIQRTQQEDSAVYLCASSPPGGDYGYTFGSGTRLTVV.

The V gene is TRBV5-8, the J gene TRBJ2-3; TRBD2 agrees at 13 bases. Germline CDR1 is SGHTS and CDR2 is YDEGEE. V shed 4 bases and J 0 bases; nucleotides not matched to a gene: 5. This CDR3 is built from 17 residues. The CDR3 loop reads CASSPRLAGGSTDTQYF. The CDR3 DNA follows: TGTGCCAGCAGCCCACGACTAGCGGGGGGTAGCACAGATACGCAGTATTTT.

This clone appeared a single time. The chain recombines TRBV3-1 (or the pseudogene TRBV3-2) with TRBJ2-1, with 10 bases identical to TRBD2. Germline V gives CDR1 LGHDT, CDR2 YNNKEL (reference sequence). The CDR3 has 17 residues. J was trimmed by 5 bases and V by 1 base; bases with no gene match: 8. The CDR3 loop reads CASSQAPSLAGHNEQFF. In DNA form, the CDR3 reads TGTGCCAGCAGCCAAGCCCCATCACTAGCGGGGCACAATGAGCAGTTCTTC.

V usage is TRBV27 and J usage is TRBJ1-2; weak D call: TRBD1 (6 bases). The V end was cut by 8 bases, the J end by 8 bases, with 15 bases between. Looked up from germline, CDR1 is MNHEY and CDR2 is SMNVEV (reference sequence). The CDR3 is made up of 12 amino acids. The CDR3 spells CASGRGARGYTF. For the CDR3, the DNA is TGTGCCAGCGGAAGGGGGGCCAGAGGCTACACCTTC.

This chain uses TRBV7-9 with TRBJ2-7; D is unclear. This CDR3 comprises 14 residues. The V gene's germline CDR1 is SEHNR and CDR2 FQNEAQ (reference sequence). V shed 7 bases and J shed 4 bases, with 17 bases lying between them. CDR3 DNA: TGTGCCAGCAAACAACCCCAACCCCCTTACGAGCAGTACTTC. Its protein product is CASKQPQPPYEQYF.

This rearrangement joins TRBV4-1 to TRBJ1-3, with D unclear. Germline V gene data show CDR1 as MGHRA and CDR2 as YSYEKL. The CDR3 has 15 amino acids. V was clipped by 4 bases and J by 0 bases, with 10 bases between them. Here the CDR3 DNA reads TGCGCCAGCAGCCCCAGCATTAGCTCTGGAAACACCATATATTTT. Encoded protein: CASSPSISSGNTIYF.

The CDR3 DNA is TGTGCCAGCAGTGGGACAGGGATCTACGAGCAGTACTTC. Translating it yields CASSGTGIYEQYF. The chain combines TRBV2 with TRBJ2-7, with 8 bases matching TRBD1. CDR1 and CDR2 from the germline V gene are SNHLY and FYNNEI. With V trimmed by 4 bases and J by 3 bases, 2 bases remained unmatched. CDR3 length equals 13 residues.

The chain carries TRBV6-1 and TRBJ1-1, with a tentative D call TRBD1 (6 bases). CDR1 and CDR2 (germline): MNHNS, SASEGT. This CDR3 has 15 residues. The V and J ends lost 7 bases and 0 bases respectively, with 15 bases between them. The CDR3 sequence: CASINTGSVNTEAFF. DNA of the CDR3: TGTGCCAGCATTAACACAGGGTCCGTGAACACTGAAGCTTTCTTT.

V usage is TRBV27 and J usage is TRBJ2-5; 10 bases are a match to TRBD1. The CDR3 is 17 residues long. Trimming at V came to 5 bases and at J to 4 bases, leaving 13 bases not matched to a gene. Germline V gives CDR1 MNHEY, CDR2 SMNVEV (reference sequence). This chain's CDR3 is CASSRSSGTGAGETQYF. In nucleotides, the CDR3 is TGTGCCAGCAGTAGAAGTTCCGGGACAGGGGCAGGAGAGACCCAGTACTTC.

The CDR3 region has the DNA TGTGCCAGCAGCCAACAAGGGGCAGAGACCCAGTACTTC. This translates into CASSQQGAETQYF. The chain employs TRBV3-1 (or the pseudogene TRBV3-2) and TRBJ2-5, with a weak D call TRBD1 (5 bases). Germline assignment: CDR1 LGHDT and CDR2 YNNKEL (reference sequence). This CDR3 is 13 amino acids long. With 2 bases removed from V and 4 bases from J, the gap between germline ends came to 8 bases.

The chain combines TRBV18 with TRBJ2-7, with TRBD2 identical over 12 bases. Germline V gene lookup returns CDR1 KGHSH and CDR2 LQKENI. The CDR3 loop spans 16 amino acids. J was trimmed by 4 bases and V by 2 bases; bases with no gene match: 6. CDR3 DNA: TGTGCCAGCTCACCAAGCCCCGGGACTAGCGGGTACGAGCAGTACTTC. It encodes CASSPSPGTSGYEQYF.

As for this clone: Because the CDR3's place on the DNA is in doubt, the DNA is left out and the CDR3 is given as listed by TCRdb. The CDR3 sequence: CASSKDRVAGGNTEAFF. The chain joins TRBV21-1 to TRBJ1-1; the DNA was not used to check the table's D call, TRBD1. TRBV21-1 is annotated as a pseudogene. The CDR3 comprises 17 residues, both ends counted.

This chain joins TRBV4-2 and TRBJ2-1; D is perhaps TRBD1 (5 bases). V lost 0 bases to trimming and J lost 5 bases, with 5 bases between them. The CDR3 totals 13 residues. The germline V gene encodes CDR1 LGHNA and CDR2 YNFKEQ. CDR3 protein: CASSQDRDNEQFF. DNA for the CDR3: TGTGCCAGCAGCCAAGACAGGGACAATGAGCAGTTCTTC.